This paragraph reports one TCR beta chain. Its matching antigen is unknown. PCR was performed a second time for about 7 to 11 cycles using a sample-barcoded 5' primer and a J-beta primer mix. TCRdb re-called the 5' RACE reads through MiXCR, storing one row per CDR3 protein. The sample includes roughly 1.5 million distinct CDR3 sequences, less than 45% of them seen just once. The sample originates from a study of blood T cells in healthy people across ages. General study findings and limits: Naive CD4+ cells and diversity were both higher in long-lived donors than in aged donors.

Germline CDR1 reads LGHNA; CDR2 reads YSLEER. The length of the CDR3 is 15 residues. With 1 base removed from V and 9 bases from J, the gap between germline ends came to 16 bases. Material for sequencing was blood. This clonotype was sampled from a woman between 18 and 30 years old in good health. The chain uses TRBV4-3 and TRBJ2-1; D is possibly TRBD1 (5 bases). This CDR3 is CASSQVLVGQGEQFF. The CDR3 DNA is TGCGCCAGCAGCCAAGTGCTTGTTGGTCAGGGTGAGCAGTTCTTC.